Following are 20 T cell receptor beta chains from one sample sequenced in a study of Siglec-9 on CD8 T cells in melanoma. Repertoires were generated with immunoSEQ multiplex PCR, while TCRdb's copy carries only in-frame clones and drops some. This repertoire shows almost 30,000 clones, more than 80% found once; its top ten account for under 6.5%. The source material was Siglec-9- CD8+ T cells sorted from blood. These receptors were obtained from a human donor in good health.

This chain links TRBV9 with TRBJ2-6, with D hard to call. Germline assignment: CDR1 SGDLS and CDR2 YYNGEE. Trimming took off 0 bases at V and 4 bases at J, with 2 bases between the two ends. The CDR3 totals 13 residues. CDR3 sequence: CASSVGGANVLTF. The CDR3 DNA sequence: TGTGCCAGCAGCGTAGGGGGGGCCAACGTCCTGACTTTC.

This chain connects TRBV2 to TRBJ1-1; a possible D gene is TRBD1 (5 bases). Germline V gene data show CDR1 as SNHLY and CDR2 as FYNNEI. Trimming took 4 bases from V and 7 from J, leaving 16 bases between them. CDR3 length equals 14 residues. CDR3 coding DNA: TGTGCCAGCAGTGCGGGACCCCCCGGGGGTGAAGCTTTCTTT. Translation gives CASSAGPPGGEAFF. Using reference TRBV2 and TRBJ1-1 for the parts outside the CDR3, the full variable domain is EPEVTQTPSHQVTQMGQEVILRCVPISNHLYFYWYRQILGQKVEFLVSFYNNEISEKSEIFDDQFSVERPDGSNFTLKIRSTKLEDSAMYFCASSAGPPGGEAFFGQGTRLTVV.

The rearrangement uses TRBV9 and TRBJ2-1; the D is unclear. Trimming removed 0 bases from V and 0 bases from J, with 10 bases in between. The length of the CDR3 is 16 residues. CDR1 and CDR2 from the germline V gene are SGDLS and YYNGEE. CDR3 region: CASSVDVTSSYNEQFF. CDR3 DNA sequence: TGTGCCAGCAGCGTAGATGTCACCTCCTCCTACAATGAGCAGTTCTTC. Full variable domain (missing parts from reference TRBV9 and TRBJ2-1): DSGVTQTPKHLITATGQRVTLRCSPRSGDLSVYWYQQSLDQGLQFLIQYYNGEERAKGNILERFSAQQFPDLHSELNLSSLELGDSALYFCASSVDVTSSYNEQFFGPGTRLTVL.

The chain employs TRBV5-1 and TRBJ1-1, with TRBD1 matching over 9 bases. This CDR3 is built from 14 residues. CDR1 is SGHRS, CDR2 YFSETQ, per germline. Unmatched junction bases numbered 9, after V lost 6 bases and J lost 6 bases. The CDR3 DNA reads TGCGCCAGCACCTGGGGACAGGGAGTCCCTGAAGCTTTCTTT. It specifies CASTWGQGVPEAFF. Looking up the rest from reference TRBV5-1 and TRBJ1-1 gives the full variable domain: KAGVTQTPRYLIKTRGQQVTLSCSPISGHRSVSWYQQTPGQGLQFLFEYFSETQRNKGNFPGRFSGRQFSNSRSEMNVSTLELGDSALYLCASTWGQGVPEAFFGQGTRLTVV.

This rearrangement joins TRBV5-4 to TRBJ1-6; D call uncertain. Per the germline V gene, CDR1 is SGHNT and CDR2 is YYREEE (reference sequence). This CDR3 has 14 residues. V lost 4 bases and J 8 bases, leaving 13 bases between the germline ends. The chain's CDR3 is CASSPGRAHSPLHF. CDR3 nucleotides: TGTGCCAGCAGCCCCGGGCGAGCGCATTCACCCCTCCACTTT.

The chain couples TRBV27 to TRBJ1-2; 8 bases fit TRBD1. The germline V gene has CDR1 MNHEY and CDR2 SMNVEV (reference sequence). The CDR3 sequence is 12 residues long. V dropped 6 bases and J dropped 7; count of bases not matched to a gene: 4. The CDR3 reads CASRDGQGGYTF. The CDR3 nucleotides read TGTGCCAGCAGGGACGGACAGGGTGGCTACACCTTC.

This clone was observed a handful of times. The chain employs TRBV7-9 and TRBJ1-1, with D maybe TRBD1 (6 bases). The germline CDR1 and CDR2 sequences are SEHNR and FQNEAQ (reference sequence). The CDR3 has 14 residues. Deletions cut 1 base from V and 4 bases from J, with 10 bases between. This CDR3 is CASSLVAGATEAFF. The CDR3 DNA reads as TGTGCCAGCAGCTTAGTTGCAGGGGCCACTGAAGCTTTCTTT.

This chain connects TRBV27 to TRBJ1-6; possibly TRBD1 for D (5 bases). This CDR3 is 16 amino acids long. With 6 bases removed from V and 7 bases from J, the gap between germline ends came to 19 bases. Germline V lookup: CDR1 MNHEY, CDR2 SMNVEV (reference sequence). CDR3 coding DNA: TGTGCCAGCAGACAAAATGGGGCTGGGGAAAATTCACCCCTCCACTTT. Protein product: CASRQNGAGENSPLHF.

V is TRBV6-1 and J is TRBJ2-7; 9 nucleotides match TRBD2. The CDR3 runs 15 residues. Losses at the gene ends were 1 base for V and 3 bases for J; bases not matched to a gene: 4. CDR1 is MNHNS and CDR2 is SASEGT in the germline V gene. The CDR3 DNA sequence: TGTGCCAGCAGTGAAGGGCGGGAGGGAGACTACGAGCAGTACGTC. Its protein is CASSEGREGDYEQYV.

V and J are TRBV10-3 and TRBJ2-2, with 13 bases that match TRBD2. The germline gives CDR1 ENHRY, CDR2 SYGVKD. V was pared by 9 bases and J by 0 bases, with 1 base of the junction left unmatched. The CDR3 is made up of 15 amino acids. CDR3 bases: TGTGCCATGGGACTAGCGGGATCGAACACCGGGGAGCTGTTTTTT. Residues: CAMGLAGSNTGELFF.

This clone has only a few counts. V is TRBV19 and J is TRBJ1-1; a possible D gene is TRBD1 (6 bases). Trimming cost V 6 bases and J 7 bases, with 18 bases left between them. The CDR3 is made up of 14 amino acids. CDR1 and CDR2 (germline): LNHDA, SQIVND (reference sequence). The CDR3 reads CASSSTVGQIEAFF. CDR3 sequence (DNA): TGTGCCAGTAGCTCGACGGTAGGACAGATTGAAGCTTTCTTT.

This clone was seen a handful of times. The J gene is TRBJ1-3, the V gene TRBV4-2; possibly TRBD1 for D (5 bases). This CDR3 is built from 15 residues. CDR1 and CDR2 (germline): LGHNA, YNFKEQ. Trimming took off 8 bases at V and 0 bases at J, with 14 bases between the two ends. The CDR3 region has the DNA TGTGCCAGCGGACAAACGGCCGCCTCTGGAAACACCATATATTTT. Protein sequence: CASGQTAASGNTIYF.

The DNA of the CDR3 is TGTGCCAGCAGTGAAGAGGGAGGGATAACCCTTAACAATGAGCAGTTCTTC. It is translated as CASSEEGGITLNNEQFF. This rearrangement joins TRBV6-1 to TRBJ2-1, with TRBD2 matching over 7 bases. Germline V gives CDR1 MNHNS, CDR2 SASEGT. The length of the CDR3 is 17 residues. V shed 1 base and J 5 bases; nucleotides not matched to a gene: 11.

DNA for the CDR3: TGTGCCAGCAGTGAAACAGGGTCCTACGAGCAGTACGTC. Translated: CASSETGSYEQYV. V is TRBV25-1 and J is TRBJ2-7; possible D gene TRBD1, 6 bases. This CDR3 region has 13 residues. V lost 2 bases, J lost 1 base, and 6 bases lay in between. Germline CDR1 is MGHDK and CDR2 is SYGVNS.

The chain joins TRBV7-9 to TRBJ1-4; 9 bases line up with TRBD1. Trimming removed 4 bases from V and 6 bases from J; junction bases left unmatched: 3. Germline values: CDR1 SEHNR, CDR2 FQNEAQ (reference sequence). The CDR3 has 14 amino acids. This chain's CDR3 is CASSSGTGYEKLFF. The CDR3 DNA is TGTGCCAGCAGCTCCGGGACAGGGTATGAAAAACTGTTTTTT.

V is TRBV6-4 and J is TRBJ1-3; tentatively, D is TRBD1 (6 bases). The germline CDR1 and CDR2 sequences are MRHNA and SNTAGT. The CDR3 length is 17 residues. Trimming shortened V by 3 bases and J by 0 bases, and 15 bases separated the two germline ends. DNA of the CDR3: TGTGCCAGCAGTGAGGGACACGGGGAGACCTCTGGAAACACCATATATTTT. Translating gives CASSEGHGETSGNTIYF.

The rearrangement links TRBV5-6 to TRBJ1-4, with 9 bases fitting TRBD1. The V gene end was trimmed by 0 bases and the J gene end by 6 bases; junction bases not matched to a gene: 3. Germline V CDR1 and CDR2: SGHDT, YYEEEE. This CDR3 has 15 residues. The CDR3 sequence: CASSLVGTGHEKLFF. In DNA form, the CDR3 reads TGTGCCAGCAGCTTGGTAGGGACAGGGCATGAAAAACTGTTTTTT.

The chain carries TRBV29-1 and TRBJ2-3; no firm D call. Deletions cut 3 bases from V and 2 bases from J, with 12 bases between. This CDR3 spans 14 amino acids. The germline CDR1 and CDR2 sequences are SQVTM and ANQGSEA. The CDR3 DNA follows: TGCAGCGTTGATGGTCTCGGAAACACAGATACGCAGTATTTT. Translation gives CSVDGLGNTDTQYF.

This clone was observed a few times. The rearrangement links TRBV19 to TRBJ1-1; 7 bases are shared with TRBD1. The CDR3 contains 14 residues. The V and J ends lost 6 bases and 3 bases, in that order; junction bases with no gene match: 7. The germline V gene has CDR1 LNHDA and CDR2 SQIVND (reference sequence). The CDR3: CASRDRKEDTEAFF. The CDR3 nucleotides read TGTGCCAGTAGGGACAGGAAGGAGGACACTGAAGCTTTCTTT.

The gene calls are TRBV4-1 and TRBJ2-1; perhaps TRBD2 as D (6 bases). Deletions cut 4 bases from V and 6 bases from J, with 16 bases between. CDR1 is MGHRA, CDR2 YSYEKL, per germline. The CDR3 spans 15 residues. In DNA form, the CDR3 reads TGCGCCAGCAGCCCCCCGGGAGAGAGATTCAATGAGCAGTTCTTC. Translated: CASSPPGERFNEQFF.